This T cell receptor beta chain was recovered during a study of T cell changes during pregnancy in multiple sclerosis. Libraries were prepared by immunoSEQ multiplex PCR; TCRdb keeps only in-frame clonotypes and omits some of them. The table shows approximately 100,000 clones, with about 90% occurring only once. Germline CDR1 is ENHRY and CDR2 is SYGVKD. V shed 11 bases, J shed 8 bases, and the junction held 9 bases outside the gene matches. The CDR3 covers 12 residues. The sequence was collected from a female donor in good health, enrolled as a control in a pregnancy study. The sequencing used peripheral blood, collected after pregnancy. The V call is TRBV10-3, the J call TRBJ1-3, with 7 positions matching TRBD1. In DNA form, the CDR3 reads TGTGCCCTCCGGGACAGAAGCTACACCATATATTTT. Residues: CALRDRSYTIYF.